The 5 T cell receptor beta chains listed next were all sequenced from one sample in a study of shared clonotypes between healthy human individuals. TCRdb's table, derived via immunoSEQ multiplex PCR, lists solely in-frame clones and lacks some. Among approximately 100,000 clones listed, around 68% were seen once. Material: memory CD8+ T cells sorted from blood. Documented subset: CD45RO+ cells pooled with CCR7-negative TemRA cells. The receptor set was obtained from a woman aged 25 to 39 in good health.

This chain links TRBV18 with TRBJ1-5, with D unclear. V lost 1 base to trimming and J lost 3 bases, with 7 bases between them. Germline loops: CDR1 KGHSH, CDR2 LQKENI. This CDR3 contains 14 residues. CDR3 protein: CASSPRADNQPQHF. The CDR3 region has the DNA TGTGCCAGCTCACCACGGGCCGACAATCAGCCCCAGCATTTT.

This clone was detected many times. At the DNA level, this CDR3 is encoded by other sequences in the same sample as well. This chain uses TRBV10-3 with TRBJ2-7; 13 bases fit TRBD2. The CDR3 loop spans 15 amino acids. Germline V lookup: CDR1 ENHRY, CDR2 SYGVKD. The V and J ends lost 8 bases and 5 bases, in that order; junction bases with no gene match: 9. The DNA of the CDR3 is TGTGCCATCGCTGAACTAGCGGGAGGGCCGGACGAGCAGTACTTC. This sequence encodes CAIAELAGGPDEQYF.

The V gene is TRBV28, the J gene TRBJ1-5, with 12 bases aligning to TRBD1. Losses at the gene ends were 7 bases for V and 1 base for J; bases not matched to a gene: 11. CDR3 length: 18 amino acids. Germline-derived CDR1 and CDR2 are MDHEN and SYDVKM. CDR3 in DNA: TGTGCCAGCACCATAACATGGGACAGGGGGCGAAGCAATCAGCCCCAGCATTTT. The encoded protein is CASTITWDRGRSNQPQHF.

V is TRBV5-1 and J is TRBJ2-1; D ambiguous. Germline CDR1 is SGHRS and CDR2 is YFSETQ. V lost 0 bases to trimming and J lost 5 bases, with 9 bases between them. This CDR3 region has 14 residues. DNA for the CDR3: TGCGCCAGCAGCTTGGCACAACAAGACAATGAGCAGTTCTTC. Protein: CASSLAQQDNEQFF.

The CDR3 loop reads CASTYTGLDEKLFF. The CDR3 DNA reads TGTGCCAGCACCTATACAGGGTTGGATGAAAAACTGTTTTTT. The chain uses TRBV6-1 and TRBJ1-4; weak D call: TRBD1 (6 bases). The CDR3 is 14 amino acids. The ends were cut back, 7 bases at V and 6 bases at J, with 15 bases in the middle. Germline assignment: CDR1 MNHNS and CDR2 SASEGT.